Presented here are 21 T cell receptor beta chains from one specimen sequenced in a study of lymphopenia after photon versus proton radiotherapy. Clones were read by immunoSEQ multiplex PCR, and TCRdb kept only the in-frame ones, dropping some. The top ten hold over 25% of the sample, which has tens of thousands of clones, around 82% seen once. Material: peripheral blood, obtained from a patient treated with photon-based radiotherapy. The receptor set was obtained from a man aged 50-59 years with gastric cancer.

DNA of the CDR3: TGTGCCAGCAGCCGGAGGACTAGCGGGAGAGGTGAGCAGTTCTTC. This encodes CASSRRTSGRGEQFF. The J gene is TRBJ2-1, the V gene TRBV12-1; the table's D call TRBD2 went unverified against the DNA. TRBV12-1 is listed as a pseudogene. This CDR3 spans 15 amino acids.

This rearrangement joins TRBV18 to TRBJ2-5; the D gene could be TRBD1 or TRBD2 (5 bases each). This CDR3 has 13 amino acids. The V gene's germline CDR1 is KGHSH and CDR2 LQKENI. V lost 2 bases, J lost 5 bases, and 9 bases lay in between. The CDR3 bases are TGTGCCAGCTCACCAAACGAGGGGGAGACCCAGTACTTC. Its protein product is CASSPNEGETQYF.

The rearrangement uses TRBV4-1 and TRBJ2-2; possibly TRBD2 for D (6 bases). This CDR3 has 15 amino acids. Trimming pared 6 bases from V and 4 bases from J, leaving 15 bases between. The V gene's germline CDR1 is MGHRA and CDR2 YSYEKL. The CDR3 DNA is TGCGCCAGCAGGCGGAGGGCCTTAGGCACCGGGGAGCTGTTTTTT. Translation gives CASRRRALGTGELFF.

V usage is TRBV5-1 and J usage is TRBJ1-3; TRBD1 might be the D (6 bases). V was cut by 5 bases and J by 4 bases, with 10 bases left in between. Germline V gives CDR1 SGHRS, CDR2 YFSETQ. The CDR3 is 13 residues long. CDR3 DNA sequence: TGCGCCAGCAGTTCGGGGGCAGGAAACACCATATATTTT. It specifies CASSSGAGNTIYF.

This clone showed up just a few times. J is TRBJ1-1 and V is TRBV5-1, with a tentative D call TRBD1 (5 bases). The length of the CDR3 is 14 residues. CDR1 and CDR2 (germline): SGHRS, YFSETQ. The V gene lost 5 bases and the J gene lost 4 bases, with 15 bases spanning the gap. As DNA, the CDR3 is TGCGCCAGCAGTAACCAAGCGGGGGGCACTGAAGCTTTCTTT. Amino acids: CASSNQAGGTEAFF.

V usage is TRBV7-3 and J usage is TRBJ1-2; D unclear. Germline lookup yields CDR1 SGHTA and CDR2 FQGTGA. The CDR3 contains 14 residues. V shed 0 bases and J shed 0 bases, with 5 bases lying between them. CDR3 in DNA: TGTGCCAGCAGCTTAACGGGAACTAACTATGGCTACACCTTC. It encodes CASSLTGTNYGYTF.

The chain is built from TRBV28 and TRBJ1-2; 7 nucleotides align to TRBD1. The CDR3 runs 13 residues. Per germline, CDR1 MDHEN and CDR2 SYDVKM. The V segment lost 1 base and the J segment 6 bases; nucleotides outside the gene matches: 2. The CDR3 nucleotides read TGTGCCAGCAGTTTATCGACAGGGAATGGCTACACCTTC. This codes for CASSLSTGNGYTF.

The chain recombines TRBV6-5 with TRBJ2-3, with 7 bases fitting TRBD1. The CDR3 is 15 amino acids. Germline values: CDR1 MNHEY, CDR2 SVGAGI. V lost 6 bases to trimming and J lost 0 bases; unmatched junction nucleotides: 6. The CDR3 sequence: CASSLRDRSTDTQYF. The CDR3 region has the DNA TGTGCCAGCAGCCTCCGGGACAGAAGCACAGATACGCAGTATTTT.

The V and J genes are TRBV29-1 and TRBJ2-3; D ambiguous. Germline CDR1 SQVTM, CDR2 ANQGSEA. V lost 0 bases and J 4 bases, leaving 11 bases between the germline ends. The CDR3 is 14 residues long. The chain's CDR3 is CSVEDWVVADTQYF. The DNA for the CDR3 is TGCAGCGTTGAAGATTGGGTAGTCGCAGATACGCAGTATTTT.

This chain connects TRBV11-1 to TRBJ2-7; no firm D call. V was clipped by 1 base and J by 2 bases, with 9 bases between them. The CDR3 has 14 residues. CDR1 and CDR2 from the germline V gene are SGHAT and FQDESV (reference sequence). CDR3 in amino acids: CASSLDGRTYEQYF. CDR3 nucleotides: TGTGCCAGCAGCTTAGATGGCCGTACCTACGAGCAGTACTTC. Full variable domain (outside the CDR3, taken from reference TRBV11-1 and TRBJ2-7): EAEVAQSPRYKITEKSQAVAFWCDPISGHATLYWYRQILGQGPELLVQFQDESVVDDSQLPKDRFSAERLKGVDSTLKIQPAELGDSAMYLCASSLDGRTYEQYFGPGTRLTVT.

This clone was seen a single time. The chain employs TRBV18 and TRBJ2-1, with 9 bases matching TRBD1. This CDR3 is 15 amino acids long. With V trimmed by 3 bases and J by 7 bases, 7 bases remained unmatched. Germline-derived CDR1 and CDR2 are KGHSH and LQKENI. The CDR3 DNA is TGTGCCAGCTCACCGTTCGGGACAGGGAAGAATGAGCAGTTCTTC. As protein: CASSPFGTGKNEQFF.

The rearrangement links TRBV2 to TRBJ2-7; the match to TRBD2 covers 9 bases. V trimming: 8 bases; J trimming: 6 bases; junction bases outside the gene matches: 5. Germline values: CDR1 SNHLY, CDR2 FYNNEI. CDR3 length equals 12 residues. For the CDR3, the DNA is TGTGCCAGCTCTCGACTAGCGGTCGAGCAGTACTTC. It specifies CASSRLAVEQYF.

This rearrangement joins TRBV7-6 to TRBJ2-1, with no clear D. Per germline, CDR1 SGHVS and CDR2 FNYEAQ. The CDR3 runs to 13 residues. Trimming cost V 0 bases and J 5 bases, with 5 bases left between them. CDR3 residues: CASSLARNNEQFF. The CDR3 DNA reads TGTGCCAGCAGCTTAGCGCGCAACAATGAGCAGTTCTTC.

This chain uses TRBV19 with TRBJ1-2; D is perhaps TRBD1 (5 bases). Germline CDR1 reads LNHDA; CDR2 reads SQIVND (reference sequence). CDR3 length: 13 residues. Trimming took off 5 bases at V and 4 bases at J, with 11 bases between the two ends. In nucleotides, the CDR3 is TGTGCCAGTAGTCTCCCAGGGCCCTATGGCTACACCTTC. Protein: CASSLPGPYGYTF.

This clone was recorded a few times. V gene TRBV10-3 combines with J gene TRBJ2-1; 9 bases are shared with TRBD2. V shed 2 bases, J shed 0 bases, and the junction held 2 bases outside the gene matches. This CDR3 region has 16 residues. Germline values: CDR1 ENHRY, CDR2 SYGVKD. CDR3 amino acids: CAISERLAASYNEQFF. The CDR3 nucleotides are TGTGCCATCAGTGAGAGACTAGCGGCCTCCTACAATGAGCAGTTCTTC.

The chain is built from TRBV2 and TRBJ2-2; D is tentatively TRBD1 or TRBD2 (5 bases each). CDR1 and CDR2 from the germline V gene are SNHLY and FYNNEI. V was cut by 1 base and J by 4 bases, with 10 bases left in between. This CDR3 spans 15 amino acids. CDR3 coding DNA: TGTGCCAGCAGTGAAGGGGGCCGGGGCACCGGGGAGCTGTTTTTT. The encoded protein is CASSEGGRGTGELFF.

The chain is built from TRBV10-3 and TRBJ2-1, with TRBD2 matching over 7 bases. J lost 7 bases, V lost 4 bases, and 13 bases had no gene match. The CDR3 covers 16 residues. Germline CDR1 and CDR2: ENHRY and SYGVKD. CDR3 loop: CAISALSSGIGNEQFF. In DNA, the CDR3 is TGTGCCATCAGTGCTCTTTCCAGCGGGATTGGAAATGAGCAGTTCTTC.

CDR3 loop: CATSRSYEQYF. The CDR3 DNA follows: TGTGCCACCAGCCGTTCCTACGAGCAGTACTTC. V is TRBV28 and J is TRBJ2-7; D uncertain. V was cut by 10 bases and J by 1 base, with 8 bases left in between. Germline CDR1 and CDR2: MDHEN and SYDVKM. The CDR3 runs to 11 residues.

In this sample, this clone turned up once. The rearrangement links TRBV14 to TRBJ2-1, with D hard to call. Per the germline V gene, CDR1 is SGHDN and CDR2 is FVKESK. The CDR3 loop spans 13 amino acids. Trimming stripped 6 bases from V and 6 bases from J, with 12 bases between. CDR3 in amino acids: CASSRFFRNEQFF. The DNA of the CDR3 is TGTGCCAGCAGTAGGTTCTTCCGCAATGAGCAGTTCTTC.

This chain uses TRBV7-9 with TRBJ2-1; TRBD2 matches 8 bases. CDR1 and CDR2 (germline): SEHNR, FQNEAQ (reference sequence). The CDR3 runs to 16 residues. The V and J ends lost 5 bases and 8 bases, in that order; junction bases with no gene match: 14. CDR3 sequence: CASSPPGTRLRDEQFF. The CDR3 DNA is TGTGCCAGCAGCCCGCCCGGGACTAGGTTAAGGGATGAGCAGTTCTTC. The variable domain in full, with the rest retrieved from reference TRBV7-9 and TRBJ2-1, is DTGVSQNPRHKITKRGQNVTFRCDPISEHNRLYWYRQTLGQGPEFLTYFQNEAQLEKSRLLSDRFSAERPKGSFSTLEIQRTEQGDSAMYLCASSPPGTRLRDEQFFGPGTRLTVL.

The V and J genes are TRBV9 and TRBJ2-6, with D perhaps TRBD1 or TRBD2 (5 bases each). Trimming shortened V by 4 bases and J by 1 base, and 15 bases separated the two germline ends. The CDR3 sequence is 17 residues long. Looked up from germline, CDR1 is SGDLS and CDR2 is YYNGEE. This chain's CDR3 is CASSSWDLYSGANVLTF. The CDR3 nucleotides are TGTGCCAGCAGCTCCTGGGACCTCTATTCTGGGGCCAACGTCCTGACTTTC.